These T cell receptor beta chains were read from a single sample in a study of identical twins. TCRdb re-called the 5' RACE reads through MiXCR, storing one row per CDR3 protein. The sample yields 250,000 or so distinct CDR3 sequences, about 8.3% seen once. This same sample was also part of a study on yellow fever vaccine responses in identical twins.

Source material: CD8+ T cells sorted from blood. The receptors shown here come from a woman aged 18-35 years in good health. Each CDR3 is given with its conserved first and last residue. The order of the fields is CDR3 protein, J gene, V gene.

cdr3_aa: CASSSARASTNEKLFF; j_call: TRBJ1-4; v_call: TRBV12-3/TRBV12-4
cdr3_aa: CSVFYASSYEQYF; j_call: TRBJ2-7; v_call: TRBV29-1
cdr3_aa: CASSSATGLSYEQYF; j_call: TRBJ2-7; v_call: TRBV11-2
cdr3_aa: CASNPRAGTDYEQYF; j_call: TRBJ2-7; v_call: TRBV28
cdr3_aa: CSVVPGSPYEQYF; j_call: TRBJ2-7; v_call: TRBV29-1
cdr3_aa: CSAWTSGSHEQYF; j_call: TRBJ2-7; v_call: TRBV29-1
cdr3_aa: CASSPPTGTTDTQYF; j_call: TRBJ2-3; v_call: TRBV18
cdr3_aa: CASSGTGELFF; j_call: TRBJ2-2; v_call: TRBV4-3
cdr3_aa: CASSLGRGSEAFF; j_call: TRBJ1-1; v_call: TRBV27
cdr3_aa: CASSYEEDRVGETQYF; j_call: TRBJ2-5; v_call: TRBV6-2/TRBV6-3